This T cell receptor beta chain derives from a study of shared clonotypes between healthy human individuals. Germline V lookup: CDR1 SGHTA, CDR2 FQGNSA. This CDR3 region has 15 residues. With V trimmed by 3 bases and J by 0 bases, 4 bases remained unmatched. A remark on this clone: Its antigen is not known.

Assay: immunoSEQ multiplex PCR; the TCRdb copy retains only in-frame clones and omits some. The table includes some 2 million clones, roughly 95% detected once. Study outcomes and limitations: A small donor pool kept down the genetic and exposure-history diversity that was represented. Investigators expected sequencing depth to affect clonotype sharing among donors.

Sequenced material: naive CD4+ T cells sorted from blood. Subset noted: CD45RA+ positively selected. The receptor was isolated from a man aged 18-30 years in good health. The chain recombines TRBV7-2 with TRBJ2-7; 8 bases map to TRBD1. CDR3 amino acids: CASSFFGTGSYEQYF. CDR3 DNA sequence: TGTGCCAGCAGCTTTTTCGGGACAGGCTCCTACGAGCAGTACTTC.